These 18 T cell receptor beta chains originate from one sample sequenced in a study of cytomegalovirus exposure and HLA in healthy donors. PCR employed 60 Vbeta and 13 Jbeta primers. Generated by immunoSEQ multiplex PCR, the TCRdb table keeps only in-frame clones and is missing some. The table records roughly 100,000 clones, about 74% of them present only once. Sequencing input: PBMCs. The receptors here all came from a male donor in good health and CMV-seropositive.

As regards this clone: The junction differs from germline at one of its ends, possibly a read error. V gene TRBV15 combines with J gene TRBJ2-6; D possibly corresponds to TRBD1 (6 bases). The CDR3 is made up of 15 amino acids. Germline V gene data show CDR1 as LNHNV and CDR2 as YYDKDF (reference sequence). This CDR3 reads CATSQDSSGANGLTF. CDR3 nucleotide sequence: TGTGCCACCAGCCAGGACAGCTCTGGGGCCAACGGCCTGACTTTC.

This rearrangement joins TRBV7-6 to TRBJ1-3, with no clear D. The CDR3 is 13 residues long. The V end lost 5 bases, the J end lost 3 bases, and 8 bases lay between the germline ends. Germline loops: CDR1 SGHVS, CDR2 FNYEAQ. CDR3 bases: TGTGCCAGCAGCGTGTCGAGTGGAAACACCATATATTTT. Translated, it gives CASSVSSGNTIYF. Supplemented by reference TRBV7-6 and TRBJ1-3, the full variable domain reads GAGVSQSPRYKVTKRGQDVALRCDPISGHVSLYWYRQALGQGPEFLTYFNYEAQQDKSGLPNDRFSAERPEGSISTLTIQRTEQRDSAMYRCASSVSSGNTIYFGEGSWLTVV.

On this clone: The junction and the germline gene differ at one end; a read error may be behind it. The rearrangement uses TRBV7-9 and TRBJ1-1; D uncertain. Germline-derived CDR1 and CDR2 are SEHNR and FQNEAQ (reference sequence). There are 13 residues in the CDR3. CDR3 bases: TGTTCCAGCAGCATAACGGGGAACACTGAAGCTTTCTTT. It translates to CSSSITGNTEAFF.

The V gene is TRBV6-5, the J gene TRBJ1-2; tentatively, D is TRBD1 (6 bases). Per the germline V gene, CDR1 is MNHEY and CDR2 is SVGAGI. This CDR3 is 15 amino acids long. V was cut by 5 bases and J by 8 bases, with 21 bases left in between. CDR3 nucleotide sequence: TGTGCCAGCAGTCAGAGGACAGCCACCTTCGGGGGCTACACCTTC. Its translation: CASSQRTATFGGYTF.

The chain couples TRBV27 to TRBJ2-3; unclear D gene. CDR3 length equals 16 residues. Germline-derived CDR1 and CDR2 are MNHEY and SMNVEV (reference sequence). Between the trimmed V and J ends, which lost 1 base and 6 bases, there was a span of 17 bases. Written as DNA, the CDR3 is TGTGCCAGCAGTTTATATACCGTCAGTACATCTGATACGCAGTATTTT. It specifies CASSLYTVSTSDTQYF.

The DNA of the CDR3 is TGTGCCAGCAGCCCCCTCCGGGGCGGGATTAACACCGGGGAGCTGTTTTTT. Residues: CASSPLRGGINTGELFF. The chain couples TRBV5-5 to TRBJ2-2; maybe TRBD2 (6 bases). Germline CDR1 reads SGHKS; CDR2 reads YYEKEE (reference sequence). The CDR3 loop spans 17 amino acids. The V gene lost 4 bases and the J gene lost 2 bases, with 18 bases spanning the gap.

The chain has TRBV6-4 and TRBJ2-2; possible D gene TRBD1, 5 bases. The V gene lost 5 bases and the J gene lost 2 bases, with 9 bases spanning the gap. Per germline, CDR1 MRHNA and CDR2 SNTAGT. This CDR3 has 14 residues. The CDR3 sequence is CASSQGFNTGELFF. The CDR3 nucleotides read TGTGCCAGCAGTCAGGGATTTAACACCGGGGAGCTGTTTTTT.

The chain links TRBV10-3 to TRBJ2-1; D unclear. The germline gives CDR1 ENHRY, CDR2 SYGVKD. V was shortened by 2 bases and J by 10 bases, with 9 bases between the two germline ends. The CDR3 is 12 amino acids. As DNA, the CDR3 is TGTGCCATCAGTGAGGCCGGGTGGGAGCAGTTCTTC. Translating it yields CAISEAGWEQFF.

The gene calls are TRBV28 and TRBJ1-2; a possible D gene is TRBD1 (6 bases). The V and J ends lost 5 bases and 11 bases respectively, with 18 bases between them. The germline V gene encodes CDR1 MDHEN and CDR2 SYDVKM. The CDR3 runs to 13 residues. CDR3 coding DNA: TGTGCCAGCAGTCGGGACATTCCCGGGAGGTACACCTTC. Translated, it gives CASSRDIPGRYTF.

This clone was observed once. The chain uses TRBV5-1 and TRBJ2-1, with 8 bases aligning to TRBD2. The CDR3 totals 15 residues. Germline-derived CDR1 and CDR2 are SGHRS and YFSETQ. V shed 0 bases and J 14 bases; nucleotides not matched to a gene: 13. CDR3 sequence (DNA): TGCGCCAGCAGCTTGGTAGGCGACTTCGTCGGGAGGGAGTTCTTC. Residues: CASSLVGDFVGREFF.

The chain is built from TRBV27 and TRBJ2-6; 9 positions agree with TRBD1. The CDR3 is 18 residues long. Germline CDR1 and CDR2: MNHEY and SMNVEV (reference sequence). J gave up 0 bases and V 1 base, and 4 bases lay outside the gene matches. CDR3 sequence reads: CASSLYGTGPSGANVLTF. DNA for the CDR3: TGTGCCAGCAGTTTATATGGGACAGGGCCCTCTGGGGCCAACGTCCTGACTTTC.

Here the CDR3 reads CASSPQLSGAIYEQYF. The CDR3 coding sequence is TGCGCCAGCAGCCCTCAACTTAGCGGGGCTATCTACGAGCAGTACTTC. This chain uses TRBV4-1 with TRBJ2-7; TRBD2 matches 8 bases. Germline CDR1 and CDR2: MGHRA and YSYEKL. J was trimmed by 3 bases and V by 4 bases; bases with no gene match: 11. The CDR3 runs to 16 residues.

The rearrangement links TRBV13 to TRBJ1-1; a weak D match, TRBD1 (5 bases). V was shortened by 7 bases and J by 0 bases, with 12 bases between the two germline ends. This CDR3 spans 14 amino acids. The germline gives CDR1 PRHDT, CDR2 FYEKMQ (reference sequence). The CDR3: CASTEGQMNTEAFF. The CDR3 DNA sequence: TGTGCCAGCACCGAAGGACAAATGAACACTGAAGCTTTCTTT. The whole variable domain, filled in from reference TRBV13 and TRBJ1-1, reads AAGVIQSPRHLIKEKRETATLKCYPIPRHDTVYWYQQGPGQDPQFLISFYEKMQSDKGSIPDRFSAQQFSDYHSELNMSSLELGDSALYFCASTEGQMNTEAFFGQGTRLTVV.

The genes are TRBV7-2 and TRBJ2-1; TRBD2 matches 12 bases. The CDR3 sequence is 17 residues long. V shed 1 base and J 7 bases; nucleotides not matched to a gene: 8. Germline CDR1 and CDR2: SGHTA and FQGNSA. CDR3 DNA sequence: TGTGCCAGCAGCTTAGGCCAGGCTAGCGGGAGGGGTAATGAGCAGTTCTTC. Protein sequence: CASSLGQASGRGNEQFF.

J is TRBJ2-7 and V is TRBV28; maybe TRBD1 (5 bases). With 8 bases removed from V and 1 base from J, the gap between germline ends came to 12 bases. Germline CDR1 and CDR2: MDHEN and SYDVKM. CDR3 length equals 13 residues. The DNA for the CDR3 is TGTGCCAGCGCCACAAGGACATCCTACGAGCAGTACTTC. It is translated as CASATRTSYEQYF.

CDR3 region: CASGGGSNKETQYF. As DNA, the CDR3 is TGCGCCAGCGGCGGCGGGAGTAATAAGGAGACCCAGTACTTC. The chain recombines TRBV5-1 with TRBJ2-5; 7 bases map to TRBD2. The CDR3 spans 14 residues. The J segment lost 5 bases and the V segment lost 7 bases, leaving 11 bases of the junction unmatched. Germline V gene sequence: CDR1 SGHRS, CDR2 YFSETQ.

The CDR3 is CASSRLPGEQYF. The DNA of the CDR3 is TGCGCCAGCAGTCGACTTCCGGGGGAGCAGTACTTC. The chain carries TRBV23-1 and TRBJ2-7; TRBD2 is a possible D gene (5 bases). TRBV23-1 is an open reading frame whose function is uncertain. This CDR3 region has 12 residues. V was pared by 4 bases and J by 7 bases, with 11 bases between.

The chain is built from TRBV10-3 and TRBJ2-1; TRBD2 agrees at 11 bases. This CDR3 is built from 19 residues. Germline CDR1 reads ENHRY; CDR2 reads SYGVKD. V trimming: 8 bases; J trimming: 8 bases; junction bases outside the gene matches: 23. The CDR3 DNA sequence: TGTGCCATCGCCCGCCAGACTAGCGGGGCCCTTATCGATGTAGATGAGCAGTTCTTC. Residues: CAIARQTSGALIDVDEQFF.